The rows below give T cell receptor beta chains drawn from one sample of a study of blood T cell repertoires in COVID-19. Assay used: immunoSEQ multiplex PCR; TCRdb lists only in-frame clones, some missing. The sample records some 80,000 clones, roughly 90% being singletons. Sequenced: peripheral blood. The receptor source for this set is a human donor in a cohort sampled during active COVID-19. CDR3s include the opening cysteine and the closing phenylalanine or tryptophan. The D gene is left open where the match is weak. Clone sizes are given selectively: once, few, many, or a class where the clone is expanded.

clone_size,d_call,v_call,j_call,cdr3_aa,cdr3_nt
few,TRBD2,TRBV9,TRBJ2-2,CASSVAVASGGGNTGELFF,TGTGCCAGCAGCGTAGCTGTGGCTAGCGGGGGGGGCAACACCGGGGAGCTGTTTTTT
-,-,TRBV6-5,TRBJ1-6,CASTGSSYNSPLHF,TGTGCCAGCACCGGTAGCTCCTATAATTCACCCCTCCACTTT
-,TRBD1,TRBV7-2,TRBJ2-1,CASSQGQAYNEQFF,TGTGCCAGCAGCCAGGGACAGGCGTACAATGAGCAGTTCTTC
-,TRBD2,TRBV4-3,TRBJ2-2,CASSQDRGVPKATGELFF,TGCGCCAGCAGCCAAGACCGGGGGGTGCCTAAGGCCACCGGGGAGCTGTTTTTT
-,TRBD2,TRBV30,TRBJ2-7,CAWRTGTSGKGQYF,TGTGCCTGGAGAACCGGGACTAGCGGGAAGGGGCAGTACTTC
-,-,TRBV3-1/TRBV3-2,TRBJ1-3,CASSRGTSGNTIYF,TGTGCCAGCAGCCGCGGGACCTCTGGAAACACCATATATTTT
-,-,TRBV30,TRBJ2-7,CAWSSGPDFYEQYF,TGTGCCTGGAGCTCAGGCCCGGACTTCTACGAGCAGTACTTC
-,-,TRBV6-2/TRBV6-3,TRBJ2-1,CASSYGPGFNEQFF,TGTGCCAGCAGTTACGGGCCAGGGTTCAATGAGCAGTTCTTC
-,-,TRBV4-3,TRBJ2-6,CASSPEPNQGTGANVLTF,TGCGCCAGCAGCCCCGAACCAAATCAGGGAACTGGGGCCAACGTCCTGACTTTC
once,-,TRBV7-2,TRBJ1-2,CASSLEWEDGYTF,TGTGCCAGCAGCTTAGAATGGGAGGATGGCTACACCTTC
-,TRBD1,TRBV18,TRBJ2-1,CASSPFGQGNNEQFF,TGTGCCAGCTCACCGTTTGGACAGGGAAACAATGAGCAGTTCTTC
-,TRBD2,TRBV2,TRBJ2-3,CASRNLAGVFGFGTDTQYF,TGTGCCAGCAGAAACCTAGCGGGAGTCTTCGGGTTCGGCACAGATACGCAGTATTTT
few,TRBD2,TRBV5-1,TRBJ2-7,CASSLASGNIYEQYF,TGCGCCAGCAGCTTGGCTAGCGGGAATATCTACGAGCAGTACTTC
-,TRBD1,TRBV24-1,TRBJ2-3,CATSDSRTGLSTDTQYF,TGTGCCACCAGTGATTCCCGGACAGGGCTTAGCACAGATACGCAGTATTTT